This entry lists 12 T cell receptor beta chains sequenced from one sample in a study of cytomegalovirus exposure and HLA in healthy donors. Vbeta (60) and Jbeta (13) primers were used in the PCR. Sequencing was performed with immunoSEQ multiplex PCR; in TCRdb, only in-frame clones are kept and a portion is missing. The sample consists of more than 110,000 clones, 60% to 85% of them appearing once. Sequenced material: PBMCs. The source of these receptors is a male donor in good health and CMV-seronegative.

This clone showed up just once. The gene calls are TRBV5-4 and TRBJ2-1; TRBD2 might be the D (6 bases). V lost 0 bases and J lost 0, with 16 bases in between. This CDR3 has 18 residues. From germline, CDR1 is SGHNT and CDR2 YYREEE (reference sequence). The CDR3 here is CASSLGFGGASSYNEQFF. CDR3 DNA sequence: TGTGCCAGCAGCTTGGGATTTGGAGGGGCAAGCTCCTACAATGAGCAGTTCTTC.

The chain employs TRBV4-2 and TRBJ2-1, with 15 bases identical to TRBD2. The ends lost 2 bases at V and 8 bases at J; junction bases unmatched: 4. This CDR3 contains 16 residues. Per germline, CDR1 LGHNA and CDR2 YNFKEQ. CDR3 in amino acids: CASSQRTSGGAYEQFF. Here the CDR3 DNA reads TGTGCCAGCAGCCAACGGACTAGCGGGGGGGCCTATGAGCAGTTCTTC.

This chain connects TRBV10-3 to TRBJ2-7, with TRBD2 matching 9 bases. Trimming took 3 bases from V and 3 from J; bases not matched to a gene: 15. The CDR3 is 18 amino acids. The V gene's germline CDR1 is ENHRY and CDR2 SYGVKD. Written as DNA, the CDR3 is TGTGCCATCAGTGAAAGTGGAAGGGCTAGCGGGATACTCTACGAGCAGTACTTC. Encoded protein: CAISESGRASGILYEQYF.

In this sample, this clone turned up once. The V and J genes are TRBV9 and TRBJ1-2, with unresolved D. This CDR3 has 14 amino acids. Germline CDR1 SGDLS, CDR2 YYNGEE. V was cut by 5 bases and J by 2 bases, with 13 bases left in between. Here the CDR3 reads CASSDRHANYGYTF. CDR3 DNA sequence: TGTGCCAGCAGTGACCGACATGCGAACTATGGCTACACCTTC.

The CDR3 region has the DNA TGTGCCAGCAGCCAAGAGGCAGGGCTAACCGGAAACACCATATATTTT. It codes for CASSQEAGLTGNTIYF. The rearrangement joins TRBV4-2 to TRBJ1-3; D is possibly TRBD1 (5 bases). V lost 0 bases and J 4 bases, leaving 13 bases between the germline ends. This CDR3 has 16 residues. The germline gives CDR1 LGHNA, CDR2 YNFKEQ.

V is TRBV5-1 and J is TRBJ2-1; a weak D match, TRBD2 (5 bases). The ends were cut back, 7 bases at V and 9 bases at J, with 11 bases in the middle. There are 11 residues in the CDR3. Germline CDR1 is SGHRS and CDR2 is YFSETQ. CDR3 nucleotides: TGCGCCAGCCGTTCGGGGTGTGAGCAGTTCTTC. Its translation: CASRSGCEQFF.

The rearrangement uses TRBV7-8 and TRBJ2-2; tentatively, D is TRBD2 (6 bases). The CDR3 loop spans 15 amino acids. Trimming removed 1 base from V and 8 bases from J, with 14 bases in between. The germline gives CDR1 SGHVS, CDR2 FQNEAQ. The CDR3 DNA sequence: TGTGCCAGCAGCTTAGAGATATGGGGAGGTGGGGAGCTGTTTTTT. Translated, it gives CASSLEIWGGGELFF.

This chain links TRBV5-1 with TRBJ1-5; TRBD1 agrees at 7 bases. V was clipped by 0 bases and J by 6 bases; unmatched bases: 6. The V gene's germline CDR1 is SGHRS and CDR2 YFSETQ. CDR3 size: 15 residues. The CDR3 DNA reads TGCGCCAGCAGCTTGGATTCAGGGGGTGGTCAGCCCCAGCATTTT. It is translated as CASSLDSGGGQPQHF.

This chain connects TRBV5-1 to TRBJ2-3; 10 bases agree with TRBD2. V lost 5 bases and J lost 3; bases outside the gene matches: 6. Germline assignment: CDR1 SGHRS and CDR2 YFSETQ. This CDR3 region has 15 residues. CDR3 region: CASSTWTSGTDTQYF. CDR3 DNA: TGCGCCAGCAGTACGTGGACTAGCGGAACAGATACGCAGTATTTT.

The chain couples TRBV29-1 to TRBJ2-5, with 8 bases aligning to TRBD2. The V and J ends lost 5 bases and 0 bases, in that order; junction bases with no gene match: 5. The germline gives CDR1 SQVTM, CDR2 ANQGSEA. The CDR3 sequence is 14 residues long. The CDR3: CSVPGGAYQETQYF. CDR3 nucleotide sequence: TGCAGCGTTCCCGGGGGGGCGTACCAAGAGACCCAGTACTTC.

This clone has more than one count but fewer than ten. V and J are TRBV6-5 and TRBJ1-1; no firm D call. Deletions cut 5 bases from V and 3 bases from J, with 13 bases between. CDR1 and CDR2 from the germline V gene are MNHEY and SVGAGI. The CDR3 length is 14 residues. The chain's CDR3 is CASSRGLIHTEAFF. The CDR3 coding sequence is TGTGCCAGCAGTCGAGGTCTCATTCACACTGAAGCTTTCTTT.

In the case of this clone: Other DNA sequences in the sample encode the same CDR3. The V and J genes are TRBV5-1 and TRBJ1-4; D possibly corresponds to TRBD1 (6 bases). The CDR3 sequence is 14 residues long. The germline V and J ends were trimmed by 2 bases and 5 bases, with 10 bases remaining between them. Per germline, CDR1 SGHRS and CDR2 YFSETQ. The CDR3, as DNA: TGCGCCAGCAGCTTACAGGGCCCCAATGAAAAACTGTTTTTT. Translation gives CASSLQGPNEKLFF. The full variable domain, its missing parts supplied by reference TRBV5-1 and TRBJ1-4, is KAGVTQTPRYLIKTRGQQVTLSCSPISGHRSVSWYQQTPGQGLQFLFEYFSETQRNKGNFPGRFSGRQFSNSRSEMNVSTLELGDSALYLCASSLQGPNEKLFFGSGTQLSVL.